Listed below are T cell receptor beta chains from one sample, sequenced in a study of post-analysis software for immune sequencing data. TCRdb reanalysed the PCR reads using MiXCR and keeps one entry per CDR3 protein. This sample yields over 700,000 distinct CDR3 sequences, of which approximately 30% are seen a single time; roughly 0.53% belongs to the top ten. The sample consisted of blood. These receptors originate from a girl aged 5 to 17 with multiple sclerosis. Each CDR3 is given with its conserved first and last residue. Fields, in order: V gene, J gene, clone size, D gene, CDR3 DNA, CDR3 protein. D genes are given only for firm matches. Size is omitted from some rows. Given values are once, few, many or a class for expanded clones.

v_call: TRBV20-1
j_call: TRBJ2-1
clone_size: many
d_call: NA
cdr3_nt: TGCAGTGCTGGCGACACTTACAATGAGCAGTTCTTC
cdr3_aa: CSAGDTYNEQFF

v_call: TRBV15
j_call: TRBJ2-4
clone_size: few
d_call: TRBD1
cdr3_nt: TGTGCCACCAGCAGCGGGACAGGGGGAGCCAAAAACATTCAGTACTTC
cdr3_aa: CATSSGTGGAKNIQYF

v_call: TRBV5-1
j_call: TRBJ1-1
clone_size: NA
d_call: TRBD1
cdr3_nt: TGCGCCAGCAGCACAAGGACAGGGGTTATGAACACTGAAGCTTTCTTT
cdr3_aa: CASSTRTGVMNTEAFF

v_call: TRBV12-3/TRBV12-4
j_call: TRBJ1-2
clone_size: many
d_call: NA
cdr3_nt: TGTGCCAGCAGTCCCGGGACTGCACTCTATGGCTACACCTTC
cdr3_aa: CASSPGTALYGYTF

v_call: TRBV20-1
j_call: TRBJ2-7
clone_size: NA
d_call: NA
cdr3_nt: TGCAGTGCTAGAGCTACAGGCAATGGTGCCCTCCCCAGCGAGCAGTACTTC
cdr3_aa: CSARATGNGALPSEQYF

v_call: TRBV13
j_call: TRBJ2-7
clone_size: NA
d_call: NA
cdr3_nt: TGTGCCAGCAGCTCCACACCGCGGTCCTACGAGCAGTACTTC
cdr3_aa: CASSSTPRSYEQYF

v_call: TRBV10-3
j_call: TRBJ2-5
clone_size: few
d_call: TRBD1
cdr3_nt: TGTGCCATCGGGACAGGGGGCCGAGAGACCCAGTACTTC
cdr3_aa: CAIGTGGRETQYF

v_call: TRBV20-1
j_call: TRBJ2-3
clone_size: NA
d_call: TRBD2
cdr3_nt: TGCAGTGCTATCAGCGGGGGAGGTACAGATACGCAGTATTTT
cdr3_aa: CSAISGGGTDTQYF

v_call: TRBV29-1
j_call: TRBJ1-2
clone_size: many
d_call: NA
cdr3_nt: TGCAGCGTTGGGTGGGGGGTGCTGGATGGCTACACCTTC
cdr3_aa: CSVGWGVLDGYTF

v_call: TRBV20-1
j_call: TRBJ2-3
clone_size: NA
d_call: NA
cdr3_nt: TGCAGTGCGGACCCCTGGGTAGTGGAAGATACGCATTATTTT
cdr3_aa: CSADPWVVEDTHYF

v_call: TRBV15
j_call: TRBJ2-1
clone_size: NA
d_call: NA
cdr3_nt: TGTGCCACCAGCACACACCGAGATGAGCAGTTCTTC
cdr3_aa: CATSTHRDEQFF

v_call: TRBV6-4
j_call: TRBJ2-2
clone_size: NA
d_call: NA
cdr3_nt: TGTGCCAGCAGTGAAAGACCCAACACCGGGGAGCTGTTTTTT
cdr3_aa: CASSERPNTGELFF

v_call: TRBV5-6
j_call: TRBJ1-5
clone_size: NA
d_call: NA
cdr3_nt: TGTGCCAGCAGCTTGGTCCCGGGGGGCAATCAGCCCCAGCATTTT
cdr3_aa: CASSLVPGGNQPQHF

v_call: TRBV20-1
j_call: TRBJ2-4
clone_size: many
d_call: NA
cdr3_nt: TGCAGTGCTAGAGTAAGACAGCAAAACATTCAGTACTTC
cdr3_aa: CSARVRQQNIQYF

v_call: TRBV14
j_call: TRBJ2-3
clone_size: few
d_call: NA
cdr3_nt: TGTGCCAGCAGCCAAGTTTTAACCCTTAGCACAGATACGCAGTATTTT
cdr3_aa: CASSQVLTLSTDTQYF

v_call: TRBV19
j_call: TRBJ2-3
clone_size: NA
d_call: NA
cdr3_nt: TGTGTCAGTAGTCAGCGAAGCACAGATACGCAGTATTTT
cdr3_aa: CVSSQRSTDTQYF

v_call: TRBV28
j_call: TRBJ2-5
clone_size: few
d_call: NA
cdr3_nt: TGTGCCAGCAGTTTTAGTGCGGCAGGGAAAGAGACCCAGTACTTC
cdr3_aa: CASSFSAAGKETQYF

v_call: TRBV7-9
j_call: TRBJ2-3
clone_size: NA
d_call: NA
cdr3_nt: TGTGCCAGCAGCCTTAGGACTCATACGCAGTATTTT
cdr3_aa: CASSLRTHTQYF

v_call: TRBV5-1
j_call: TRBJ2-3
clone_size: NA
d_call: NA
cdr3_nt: TGCGCCAGCAGCCCGGAGGGGAGCACAGATACGCAGTATTTT
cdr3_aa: CASSPEGSTDTQYF

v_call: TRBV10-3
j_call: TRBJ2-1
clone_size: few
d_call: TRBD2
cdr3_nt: TGTGCCATCAAGCCGGGACTAGCGGGCCACGGGGAGCAGTTCTTC
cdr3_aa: CAIKPGLAGHGEQFF

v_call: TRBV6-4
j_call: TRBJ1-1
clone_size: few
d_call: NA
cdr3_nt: TGTGCCAGCAGTAAAAAGGAGAACACTGAAGCTTTCTTT
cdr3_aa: CASSKKENTEAFF

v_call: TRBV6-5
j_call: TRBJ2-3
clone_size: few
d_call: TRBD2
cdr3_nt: TGTGCCAGCAGACAACTAGCGGGAGGCGGGAAAGATACGCAGTATTTT
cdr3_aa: CASRQLAGGGKDTQYF

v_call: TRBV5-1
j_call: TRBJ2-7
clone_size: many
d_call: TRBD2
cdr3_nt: TGCGCCAGCAGTTTTGGACTAGCGGGAGGGAGTGCCCACGAGCAGTACTTC
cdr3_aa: CASSFGLAGGSAHEQYF

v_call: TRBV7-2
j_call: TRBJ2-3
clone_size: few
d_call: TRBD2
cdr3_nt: TGTGCCAGCAGCCCCGTAGCGGGGGGTTTTACAGATACGCAGTATTTT
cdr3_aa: CASSPVAGGFTDTQYF

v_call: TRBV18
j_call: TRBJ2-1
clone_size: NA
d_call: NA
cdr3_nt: TGTGCCAGCTCGCCCGAAAGGAATGAGCAGTTCTTC
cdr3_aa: CASSPERNEQFF